This T cell receptor (beta chain) came from a study of Graves' ophthalmopathy and Graves' hyperthyroidism. This clonotype occurred many times. RNA transcripts provided the template for amplifying TCR beta CDR3 regions. First-round RT-PCR employed HTBI primers, with a second-round multiplex PCR after it. MiXCR, run by TCRdb on the multiplex PCR reads, gives a single entry per CDR3 protein. Here the sample spans roughly 500,000 distinct CDR3 sequences, approximately 15% being singletons. The authors isolated PBMCs from 8 to 10 ml of fresh peripheral blood. The CDR3 runs 15 residues. Per the germline V gene, CDR1 is SGHRS and CDR2 is YFSETQ. V was pared by 0 bases and J by 3 bases, with 12 bases between.

The source is a young woman with Graves' ophthalmopathy. Input material: blood. The V gene is TRBV5-1, the J gene TRBJ1-1; a weak D match, TRBD1 (5 bases). CDR3 bases: TGCGCCAGCAGCTTGGGACAGCTATCATACACTGAAGCTTTCTTT. This codes for CASSLGQLSYTEAFF.